These 16 T cell receptor beta chains originate from one sample sequenced in a study of T cells in Graves' hyperthyroidism and ophthalmopathy. Amplification of TCR beta CDR3 regions was performed using RNA transcripts as template. TCR CDR3 underwent first-round RT-PCR with the HTBI primer set. TCRdb re-analysed the multiplex PCR reads in MiXCR, keeping a single row per CDR3 protein. Seen here are approximately 510,000 distinct CDR3 sequences, roughly 20% observed once, and the top ten hold approximately 26%. The source material was blood. Receptors were obtained from a man younger than 35 with Graves' hyperthyroidism.

This clonotype showed up many times. The rearrangement joins TRBV15 to TRBJ2-6; TRBD2 is a possible D gene (6 bases). Germline CDR1 LNHNV, CDR2 YYDKDF (reference sequence). The ends were cut back, 3 bases at V and 0 bases at J, with 9 bases in the middle. There are 16 residues in the CDR3. The CDR3 region has the DNA TGTGCCACCAGCAGGGGAGGAGCCTCTGGGGCCAACGTCCTGACTTTC. Residues: CATSRGGASGANVLTF.

This clonotype has a count of ten or more. The chain combines TRBV28 with TRBJ1-2; D call uncertain. CDR1 MDHEN and CDR2 SYDVKM come from the germline V gene. The CDR3 has 15 amino acids. The V end lost 6 bases, the J end lost 7 bases, and 21 bases lay between the germline ends. CDR3 protein: CASRLDVVGFSGYTF. In DNA form, the CDR3 reads TGTGCCAGCAGATTAGATGTCGTAGGTTTCTCTGGCTACACCTTC.

This chain links TRBV20-1 with TRBJ2-7; either TRBD1 or TRBD2 may fit D (6 bases each). There are 18 residues in the CDR3. The V gene lost 3 bases and the J gene lost 7 bases, with 31 bases spanning the gap. Germline V gives CDR1 DFQATT, CDR2 SNEGSKA (reference sequence). The CDR3 DNA reads TGCAGTGCTAGGCCGGACACGGGGGCCCATCCAATTTCGGGTGAGCAGTACTTC. Residues: CSARPDTGAHPISGEQYF.

This clonotype was recorded many times. V gene TRBV11-2 combines with J gene TRBJ2-7; D possibly corresponds to TRBD2 (6 bases). Trimming shortened V by 0 bases and J by 5 bases, and 11 bases separated the two germline ends. This CDR3 is built from 14 residues. Germline-derived CDR1 and CDR2 are SGHAT and FQNNGV. The CDR3 reads CASSLDPGEHEQYF. CDR3 sequence (DNA): TGTGCCAGCAGCTTAGACCCGGGGGAGCACGAGCAGTACTTC.

The chain is built from TRBV7-2 and TRBJ1-5; D is uncertain. Per the germline V gene, CDR1 is SGHTA and CDR2 is FQGNSA. This CDR3 is built from 13 residues. Trimming shortened V by 4 bases and J by 5 bases, and 9 bases separated the two germline ends. CDR3 sequence: CASSSTPHQPQHF. CDR3 sequence (DNA): TGTGCCAGCAGCTCGACCCCCCATCAGCCCCAGCATTTT.

The chain combines TRBV28 with TRBJ2-4; 7 bases match TRBD1. CDR3 length equals 19 residues. Germline lookup yields CDR1 MDHEN and CDR2 SYDVKM. Trimming at V came to 5 bases and at J to 0 bases, leaving 16 bases not matched to a gene. The CDR3 protein is CASSPKTGSPPLAKNIQYF. The CDR3 bases are TGTGCCAGCAGTCCAAAGACAGGGTCCCCTCCTCTAGCCAAAAACATTCAGTACTTC.

The table lists this clonotype with a few counts. The CDR3, as DNA: TGCGCCAGCAGCTTAGGCAGGAGCTCTGGAAACACCATATATTTT. Translating gives CASSLGRSSGNTIYF. V and J are TRBV5-1 and TRBJ1-3; D ambiguous. The V end lost 2 bases, the J end lost 0 bases, and 9 bases lay between the germline ends. CDR1 is SGHRS and CDR2 is YFSETQ in the germline V gene. This CDR3 has 15 residues.

This clonotype appeared many times. The chain employs TRBV6-5 and TRBJ1-5, with D hard to call. V lost 0 bases, J lost 4 bases, and 7 bases lay in between. The CDR3 has 14 amino acids. Germline V gives CDR1 MNHEY, CDR2 SVGAGI. CDR3 loop: CASSYSRENQPQHF. The CDR3 coding sequence is TGTGCCAGCAGTTACTCAAGAGAGAATCAGCCCCAGCATTTT.

This clonotype was detected ten times or more. The chain carries TRBV7-2 and TRBJ2-7; no clear D. Germline values: CDR1 SGHTA, CDR2 FQGNSA. The germline V and J ends were trimmed by 0 bases and 3 bases, with 12 bases remaining between them. The CDR3 runs to 15 residues. The CDR3 DNA is TGTGCCAGCAGCTTAGCTTGGGTCCGTGACTACGAGCAGTACTTC. It encodes CASSLAWVRDYEQYF.

This clonotype was counted ten times or more. The chain couples TRBV6-1 to TRBJ2-5; possibly TRBD1 or TRBD2 for D (5 bases each). Germline V gene lookup returns CDR1 MNHNS and CDR2 SASEGT. V was clipped by 5 bases and J by 5 bases, with 9 bases between them. This CDR3 is 12 amino acids long. The chain's CDR3 is CASSQWGETQYF. In nucleotides, the CDR3 is TGTGCCAGCAGTCAATGGGGGGAGACCCAGTACTTC.

This clonotype was counted at least ten times. The chain recombines TRBV6-1 with TRBJ1-1; D unresolved. The CDR3 sequence is 12 residues long. Germline loops: CDR1 MNHNS, CDR2 SASEGT. Between the trimmed V and J ends, which lost 8 bases and 1 base, there was a span of 8 bases. CDR3: CASEGRNTEAFF. DNA for the CDR3: TGTGCCAGCGAGGGCAGGAACACTGAAGCTTTCTTT.

This sequence joins TRBV6-1 and TRBJ2-7, with 12 nucleotides matching TRBD2. Trimming at V came to 5 bases and at J to 3 bases, leaving 11 bases not matched to a gene. Looked up from germline, CDR1 is MNHNS and CDR2 is SASEGT. The CDR3 covers 17 residues. CDR3 residues: CASSRETPGLAGYEQYF. As DNA, the CDR3 is TGTGCCAGCAGTAGAGAAACGCCGGGACTAGCGGGCTACGAGCAGTACTTC.

The V call is TRBV24-1, the J call TRBJ2-7, with TRBD1 matching 9 bases. Germline V lookup: CDR1 KGHDR, CDR2 SFDVKD. Unmatched junction bases numbered 7, after V lost 2 bases and J lost 6 bases. The CDR3 has 15 residues. CDR3 DNA: TGTGCCACCAGTGATTCCGGGACAGGGAATGGCGAGCAGTACTTC. As protein: CATSDSGTGNGEQYF.

This CDR3 is CASRLRAGGYEQYF. The DNA of the CDR3 is TGTGCCAGCAGGCTCCGAGCGGGGGGCTACGAGCAGTACTTC. The V and J genes are TRBV2 and TRBJ2-7, with 9 bases identical to TRBD2. The CDR3 spans 14 residues. CDR1 and CDR2 from the germline V gene are SNHLY and FYNNEI. After removal of 6 bases from V and 3 bases from J, the junction contained 6 bases not matched to a gene.

This clonotype was detected many times. The chain links TRBV6-2 or TRBV6-3 to TRBJ2-7, with a possible D match to TRBD2 (5 bases). Trimming took off 6 bases at V and 6 bases at J, with 12 bases between the two ends. Germline lookup yields CDR1 MNHEY and CDR2 SVGEGT. The CDR3 has 12 residues. In DNA form, the CDR3 reads TGTGCCAGCAGCCCCGGGAAGCTCGAGCAGTACTTC. This gives the protein CASSPGKLEQYF.

This clonotype came up many times. This chain uses TRBV12-3 or TRBV12-4 with TRBJ2-5, with 10 nucleotides matching TRBD2. J gave up 5 bases and V 5 bases, and 5 bases lay outside the gene matches. This CDR3 is built from 14 residues. This CDR3 is CASSQTSGEETQYF. CDR3 DNA: TGTGCCAGCAGTCAAACTAGCGGGGAGGAGACCCAGTACTTC.